A selection of T cell receptor beta chains follows, all from one sample in a study of cytomegalovirus exposure and HLA in healthy donors. Method: immunoSEQ multiplex PCR; TCRdb's copy keeps in-frame clones and lacks some. This table holds around 210,000 clones, roughly 83% found once. Sequencing was done on a sample of PBMCs. The receptors were sampled from a male donor in good health and CMV-seropositive. Each CDR3 is given with its conserved first and last residue. D genes are given only for firm matches. Expanded clones are given a class, and other clones once, few, many or no size at all.

D	J	size	V	CDR3	DNA
-	TRBJ1-2	-	TRBV6-6	CASRNSGGRANYGYTF	TGTGCCAGCAGGAACAGCGGGGGTCGAGCTAACTATGGCTACACCTTC
-	TRBJ2-3	-	TRBV18	CASSPPLATSTDTQYF	TGTGCCAGCTCACCACCCCTAGCGACTAGCACAGATACGCAGTATTTT
TRBD2	TRBJ2-7	-	TRBV6-1	CASTRTSGSEQYF	TGTGCCAGCACTCGGACTAGCGGGAGCGAGCAGTACTTC
TRBD1	TRBJ2-7	-	TRBV9	CASSTGTAASEQYF	TGTGCCAGCAGCACCGGGACAGCCGCTTCCGAGCAGTACTTC
-	TRBJ1-3	few	TRBV10-3	CAISLDTSGNTIYF	TGTGCCATCAGTCTGGACACCTCTGGAAACACCATATATTTT
TRBD2	TRBJ2-1	-	TRBV6-4	CASTGGGGYNEQFF	TGTGCCAGCACTGGCGGGGGGGGATACAATGAGCAGTTCTTC
TRBD2	TRBJ2-1	-	TRBV7-2	CASSLQAGGSDEQFF	TGTGCCAGCAGCTTACAGGCGGGAGGGAGCGATGAGCAGTTCTTC
-	TRBJ2-7	-	TRBV28	CASIREGQREQCF	TGTGCCAGCATCCGGGAGGGACAGCGAGAGCAGTGCTTC
-	TRBJ1-5	-	TRBV27	CASRIEVNQPQHF	TGTGCCAGCAGAATTGAGGTGAATCAGCCCCAGCATTTT
-	TRBJ2-3	-	TRBV7-3	CASSREFGTDTQYF	TGTGCCAGCAGCCGGGAGTTTGGCACAGATACGCAGTATTTT
-	TRBJ2-6	-	TRBV5-1	CATFSGSGANVLTF	TGCGCCACGTTTTCAGGGTCTGGGGCCAACGTCCTGACTTTC
TRBD2	TRBJ2-7	-	TRBV9	CASSVGASGYSYEQYF	TGTGCCAGCAGCGTAGGTGCTAGCGGGTATTCCTACGAGCAGTACTTC
TRBD2	TRBJ2-1	-	TRBV27	CASSPLQLAGYNEQFF	TGTGCCAGCAGTCCCTTGCAACTAGCGGGCTACAATGAGCAGTTCTTC
-	TRBJ2-7	-	TRBV27	CASSSLTDSSYEQYF	TGTGCCAGCAGTTCCCTCACGGACAGCTCCTACGAGCAGTACTTC
TRBD2	TRBJ2-4	-	TRBV7-2	CASSFSGSFAKNIQYF	TGTGCCAGCAGCTTTAGCGGGAGCTTTGCCAAAAACATTCAGTACTTC
TRBD2	TRBJ2-7	-	TRBV4-1	CASSQIIYGEGWDEQYF	TGCGCCAGCAGCCAAATAATTTATGGGGAGGGTTGGGACGAGCAGTACTTC
-	TRBJ2-2	once	TRBV5-1	CASSSEVTGELFF	TGCGCCAGCAGCTCCGAGGTTACCGGGGAGCTGTTTTTT
TRBD2	TRBJ2-1	-	TRBV4-2	CASSQEALASNEQFF	TGTGCCAGCAGCCAAGAGGCACTAGCGAGCAATGAGCAGTTCTTC
TRBD1	TRBJ2-2	-	TRBV7-3	CASSSSRGRGGELFF	TGTGCCAGCAGCTCCTCCAGGGGGCGGGGCGGGGAGCTGTTTTTT
-	TRBJ2-3	-	TRBV11-1	CASSSGDTQYF	TGTGCCAGCAGCTCCGGGGATACGCAGTATTTT
TRBD1	TRBJ2-1	-	TRBV4-1	CASSSLRQGAYNEQFF	TGCGCCAGCAGCTCCCTCCGGCAGGGGGCCTACAATGAGCAGTTCTTC
-	TRBJ2-7	-	TRBV6-6	CASSYLSGYSYEQYF	TGTGCCAGCAGTTATCTGTCAGGATACTCCTACGAGCAGTACTTC
TRBD1	TRBJ1-2	once	TRBV29-1	CSVLRDRGPSVYGYTF	TGCAGCGTTCTCCGGGACAGGGGACCATCCGTCTATGGCTACACCTTC
TRBD1	TRBJ1-2	-	TRBV7-9	CASSLGQGDGYTF	TGTGCCAGCAGCTTAGGACAGGGTGATGGCTACACCTTC
-	TRBJ2-2	-	TRBV5-4	CASSWRGGTGGLFF	TGTGCCAGCAGCTGGAGGGGCGGCACCGGGGGGCTGTTTTTT
-	TRBJ2-1	-	TRBV11-3	CASSLVGLNNEQFF	TGTGCCAGCAGCTTAGTAGGACTTAACAATGAGCAGTTCTTC
-	TRBJ2-1	-	TRBV7-2	CASSSSRSSYNEQFF	TGTGCCAGCAGCTCCTCTAGAAGCTCCTACAATGAGCAGTTCTTC
-	TRBJ1-1	-	TRBV5-6	CASSRNTEAFF	TGTGCCAGCAGCCGTAATACTGAAGCTTTCTTT
-	TRBJ1-5	-	TRBV6-5	CASSPTEWQPQHF	TGTGCCAGCAGTCCAACAGAGTGGCAGCCCCAGCATTTT
-	TRBJ1-1	-	TRBV6-5	CACRDRSNTEAFF	TGTGCCTGCCGCGACAGGTCCAACACTGAAGCTTTCTTT
-	TRBJ2-1	-	TRBV19	CASSPDTGNNEQFF	TGTGCCAGTAGCCCTGATACAGGGAACAATGAGCAGTTCTTC